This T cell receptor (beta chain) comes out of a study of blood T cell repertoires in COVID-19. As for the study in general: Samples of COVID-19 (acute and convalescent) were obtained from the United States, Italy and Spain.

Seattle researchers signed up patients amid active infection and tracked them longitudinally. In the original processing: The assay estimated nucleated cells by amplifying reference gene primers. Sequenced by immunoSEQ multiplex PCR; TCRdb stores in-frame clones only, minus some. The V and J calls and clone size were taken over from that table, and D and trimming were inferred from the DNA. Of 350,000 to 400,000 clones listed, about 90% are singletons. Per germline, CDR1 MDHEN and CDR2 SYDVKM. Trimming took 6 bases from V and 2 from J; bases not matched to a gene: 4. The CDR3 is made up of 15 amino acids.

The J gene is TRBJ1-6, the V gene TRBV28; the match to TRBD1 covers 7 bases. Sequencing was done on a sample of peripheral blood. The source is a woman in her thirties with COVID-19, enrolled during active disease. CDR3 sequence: CASRKDRAYNSPLHF. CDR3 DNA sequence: TGTGCCAGCAGGAAAGACAGGGCCTATAATTCACCCCTCCACTTT.